The clone carrying this T cell receptor (beta chain) has just one count. The sample originates from a study of cytomegalovirus exposure and HLA in healthy donors. PCR used 60 Vbeta primers and 13 Jbeta primers. Some clones are missing from TCRdb's copy, which holds only in-frame ones; the method was immunoSEQ multiplex PCR. Of about 150,000 clones listed, around 80% were seen once; the top ten hold approximately 4%. V lost 6 bases to trimming and J lost 8 bases; unmatched junction nucleotides: 9. From germline, CDR1 is MRHNA and CDR2 SNTAGT. This CDR3 is built from 14 residues. Sequenced material: PBMCs. This rearrangement joins TRBV6-4 to TRBJ2-3; TRBD2 matches at 9 bases. This TCR was recovered from a woman aged 40 to 50 in good health and CMV-seronegative. CDR3 nucleotides: TGTGCCAGCAGCTGGCGGGGGGGCCGGGTTACGCAGTATTTT. As protein: CASSWRGGRVTQYF.